The rows below give T cell receptor beta chains drawn from one sample of a study of CD8+ T cells in alopecia areata. Produced via immunoSEQ multiplex PCR; TCRdb's table is partial and in-frame only. Among a few hundred thousand clones listed, roughly 63% were seen once. This specimen consisted of CD4+ T cells sorted from blood, obtained around week 53, from a patient treated with tofacitinib. Receptor source: a human donor with alopecia areata. CDR3s leave out the opening cysteine and the closing phenylalanine or tryptophan. The size entry is marked missing in some rows and otherwise reads once, few, many or a size class.

. TRBV29-1 SFSPGGGIGTGELF
. TRBV27 ASSLISNQPQH
. TRBV9 ASSVGSRTGGYEQY
. TRBV2 ASRRTGGEKLF
once TRBV30 AWSRSFQNIQY
. TRBV30 AWTSRVEAF
. TRBV27 ASSLLGAQETQY
. TRBV6-5 ASRLHRQETQY
. TRBV29-1 SVARSQETQY
many TRBV7-9 ASSASGGESPLH